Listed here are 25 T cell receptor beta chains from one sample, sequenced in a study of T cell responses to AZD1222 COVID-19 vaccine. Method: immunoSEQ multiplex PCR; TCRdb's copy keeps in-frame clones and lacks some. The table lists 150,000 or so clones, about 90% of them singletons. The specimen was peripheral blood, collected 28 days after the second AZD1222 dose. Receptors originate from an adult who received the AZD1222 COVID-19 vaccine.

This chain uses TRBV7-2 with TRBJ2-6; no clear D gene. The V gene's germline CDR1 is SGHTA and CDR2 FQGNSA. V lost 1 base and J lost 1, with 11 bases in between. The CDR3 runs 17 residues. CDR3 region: CASSLVRVPSGANVLTF. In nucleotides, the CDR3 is TGTGCCAGCAGCTTAGTCCGGGTGCCATCTGGGGCCAACGTCCTGACTTTC. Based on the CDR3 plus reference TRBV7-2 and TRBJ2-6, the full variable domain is GAGVSQSPSNKVTEKGKDVELRCDPISGHTALYWYRQSLGQGLEFLIYFQGNSAPDKSGLPSDRFSAERTGGSVSTLTIQRTQQEDSAVYLCASSLVRVPSGANVLTFGAGSRLTVL.

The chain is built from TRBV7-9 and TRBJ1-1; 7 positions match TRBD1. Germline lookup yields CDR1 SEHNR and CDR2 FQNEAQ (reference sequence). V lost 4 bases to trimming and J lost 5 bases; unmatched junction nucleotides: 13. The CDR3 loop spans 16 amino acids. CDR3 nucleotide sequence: TGTGCCAGCAGCTGGGAGACAGGGCGATGGCGTACTGAAGCTTTCTTT. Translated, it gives CASSWETGRWRTEAFF.

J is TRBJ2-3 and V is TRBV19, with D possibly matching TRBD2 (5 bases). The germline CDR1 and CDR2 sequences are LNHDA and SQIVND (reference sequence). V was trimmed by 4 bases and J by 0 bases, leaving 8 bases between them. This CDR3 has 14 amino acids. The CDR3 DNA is TGTGCCAGTAGTAACCGGGGAAGCACAGATACGCAGTATTTT. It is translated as CASSNRGSTDTQYF.

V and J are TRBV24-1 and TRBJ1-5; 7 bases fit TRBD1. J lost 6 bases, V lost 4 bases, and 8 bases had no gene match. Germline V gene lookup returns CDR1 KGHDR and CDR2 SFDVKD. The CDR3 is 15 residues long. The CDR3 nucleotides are TGTGCCACCAGTGAAGCTACAGGGGCTCCTCAGCCCCAGCATTTT. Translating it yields CATSEATGAPQPQHF.

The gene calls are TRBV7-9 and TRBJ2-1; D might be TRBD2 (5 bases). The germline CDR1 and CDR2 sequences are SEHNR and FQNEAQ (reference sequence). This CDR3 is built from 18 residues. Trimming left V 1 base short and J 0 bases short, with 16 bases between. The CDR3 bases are TGTGCCAGCAGCTTAGTTGCGGGCCCCTTGAGCTCCTACAATGAGCAGTTCTTC. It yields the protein CASSLVAGPLSSYNEQFF. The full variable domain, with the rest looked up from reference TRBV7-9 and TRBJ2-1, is DTGVSQNPRHKITKRGQNVTFRCDPISEHNRLYWYRQTLGQGPEFLTYFQNEAQLEKSRLLSDRFSAERPKGSFSTLEIQRTEQGDSAMYLCASSLVAGPLSSYNEQFFGPGTRLTVL.

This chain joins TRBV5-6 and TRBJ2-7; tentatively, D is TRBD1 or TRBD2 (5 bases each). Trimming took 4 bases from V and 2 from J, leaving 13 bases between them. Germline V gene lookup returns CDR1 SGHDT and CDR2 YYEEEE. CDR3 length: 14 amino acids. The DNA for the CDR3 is TGTGCCAGCAGCGCACCCGGGACCCCCTACGAGCAGTACTTC. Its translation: CASSAPGTPYEQYF.

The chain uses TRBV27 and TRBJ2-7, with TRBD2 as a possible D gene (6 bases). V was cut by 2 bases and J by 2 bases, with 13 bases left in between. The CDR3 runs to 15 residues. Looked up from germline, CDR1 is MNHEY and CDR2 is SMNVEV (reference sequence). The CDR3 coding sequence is TGTGCCAGCAGTTTACGTCGGGACTTAACCTACGAGCAGTACTTC. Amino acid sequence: CASSLRRDLTYEQYF.

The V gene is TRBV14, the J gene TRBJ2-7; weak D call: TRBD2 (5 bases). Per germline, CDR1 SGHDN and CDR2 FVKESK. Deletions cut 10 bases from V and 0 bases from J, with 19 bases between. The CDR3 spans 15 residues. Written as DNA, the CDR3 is TGTGCCACCGCCGTGGGTAGCGCTCCCTCCTACGAGCAGTACTTC. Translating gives CATAVGSAPSYEQYF. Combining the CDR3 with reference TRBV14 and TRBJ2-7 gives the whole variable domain EAGVTQFPSHSVIEKGQTVTLRCDPISGHDNLYWYRRVMGKEIKFLLHFVKESKQDESGMPNNRFLAERTGGTYSTLKVQPAELEDSGVYFCATAVGSAPSYEQYFGPGTRLTVT.

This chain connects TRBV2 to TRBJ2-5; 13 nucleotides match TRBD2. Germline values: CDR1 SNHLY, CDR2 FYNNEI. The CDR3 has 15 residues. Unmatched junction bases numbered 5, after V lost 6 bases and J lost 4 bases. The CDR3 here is CASSLLAGGPETQYF. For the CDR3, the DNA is TGTGCCAGCAGCTTACTAGCGGGGGGGCCAGAGACCCAGTACTTC.

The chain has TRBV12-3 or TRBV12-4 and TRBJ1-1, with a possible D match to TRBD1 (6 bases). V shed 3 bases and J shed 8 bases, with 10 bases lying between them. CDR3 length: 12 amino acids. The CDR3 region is CASSLNREEAFF. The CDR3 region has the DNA TGTGCCAGCAGTTTGAACAGGGAGGAAGCTTTCTTT.

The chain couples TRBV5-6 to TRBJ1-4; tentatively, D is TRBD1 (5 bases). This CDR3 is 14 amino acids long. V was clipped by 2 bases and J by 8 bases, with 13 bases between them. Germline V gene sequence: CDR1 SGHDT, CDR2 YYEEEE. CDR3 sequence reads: CASSLPAGPEKLFF. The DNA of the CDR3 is TGTGCCAGCAGCTTACCGGCAGGGCCGGAAAAACTGTTTTTT.

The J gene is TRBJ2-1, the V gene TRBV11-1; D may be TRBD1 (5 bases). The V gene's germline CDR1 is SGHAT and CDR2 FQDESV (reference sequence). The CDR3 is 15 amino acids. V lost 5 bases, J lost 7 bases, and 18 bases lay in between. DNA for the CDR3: TGTGCCAGCAGCCGACCAGGGCCGAGAGAGAATGAGCAGTTCTTC. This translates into CASSRPGPRENEQFF.

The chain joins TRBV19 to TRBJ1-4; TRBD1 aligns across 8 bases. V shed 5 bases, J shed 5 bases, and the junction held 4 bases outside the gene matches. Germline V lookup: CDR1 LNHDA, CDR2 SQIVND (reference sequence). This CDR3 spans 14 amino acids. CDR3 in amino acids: CASSLGQGNEKLFF. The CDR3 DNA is TGTGCCAGTAGTCTCGGACAGGGAAATGAAAAACTGTTTTTT.

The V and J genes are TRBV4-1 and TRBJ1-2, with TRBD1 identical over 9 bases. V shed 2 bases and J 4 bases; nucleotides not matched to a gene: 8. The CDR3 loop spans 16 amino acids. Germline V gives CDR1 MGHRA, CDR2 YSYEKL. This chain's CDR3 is CASSQPTGGAIYGYTF. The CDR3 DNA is TGCGCCAGCAGCCAACCGACAGGGGGTGCGATCTATGGCTACACCTTC.

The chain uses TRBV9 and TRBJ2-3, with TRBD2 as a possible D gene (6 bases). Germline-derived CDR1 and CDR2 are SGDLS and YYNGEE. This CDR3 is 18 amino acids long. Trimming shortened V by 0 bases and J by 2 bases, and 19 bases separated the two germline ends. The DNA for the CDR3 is TGTGCCAGCAGCGTAGTCAGGAGGGCCCTGACCTTCACAGATACGCAGTATTTT. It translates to CASSVVRRALTFTDTQYF. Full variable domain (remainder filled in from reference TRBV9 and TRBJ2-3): DSGVTQTPKHLITATGQRVTLRCSPRSGDLSVYWYQQSLDQGLQFLIQYYNGEERAKGNILERFSAQQFPDLHSELNLSSLELGDSALYFCASSVVRRALTFTDTQYFGPGTRLTVL.

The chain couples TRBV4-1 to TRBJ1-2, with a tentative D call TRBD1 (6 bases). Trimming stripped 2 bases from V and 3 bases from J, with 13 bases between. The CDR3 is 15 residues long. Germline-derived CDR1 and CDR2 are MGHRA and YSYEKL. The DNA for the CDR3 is TGCGCCAGCAGCCAACCAGGGGAGTACGACTATGGCTACACCTTC. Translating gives CASSQPGEYDYGYTF.

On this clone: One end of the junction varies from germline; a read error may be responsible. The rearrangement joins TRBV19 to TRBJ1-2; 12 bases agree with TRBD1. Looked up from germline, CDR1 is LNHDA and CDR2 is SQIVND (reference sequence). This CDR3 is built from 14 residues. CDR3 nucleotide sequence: TGTGCCAGTAGTATCCCCCGGGACAGGGGGCCCCCCTCCTTC. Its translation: CASSIPRDRGPPSF.

CDR3 coding DNA: TGTGCCAGCTCTCCGGACCTTCACAGCTCTGGAAACACCATATATTTT. It yields the protein CASSPDLHSSGNTIYF. The V and J genes are TRBV18 and TRBJ1-3; no clear D. This CDR3 has 16 residues. Germline V gene data show CDR1 as KGHSH and CDR2 as LQKENI. V gave up 6 bases and J gave up 0 bases, with 15 bases separating them. The full variable domain, rest sourced from reference TRBV18 and TRBJ1-3, is NAGVMQNPRHLVRRRGQEARLRCSPMKGHSHVYWYRQLPEEGLKFMVYLQKENIIDESGMPKERFSAEFPKEGPSILRIQQVVRGDSAAYFCASSPDLHSSGNTIYFGEGSWLTVV.

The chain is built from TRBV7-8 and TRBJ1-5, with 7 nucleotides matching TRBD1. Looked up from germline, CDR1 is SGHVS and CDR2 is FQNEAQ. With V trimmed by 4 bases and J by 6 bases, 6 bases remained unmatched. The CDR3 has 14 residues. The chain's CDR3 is CASSSRQGGQPQHF. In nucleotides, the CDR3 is TGTGCCAGCAGCTCCAGACAGGGAGGTCAGCCCCAGCATTTT.

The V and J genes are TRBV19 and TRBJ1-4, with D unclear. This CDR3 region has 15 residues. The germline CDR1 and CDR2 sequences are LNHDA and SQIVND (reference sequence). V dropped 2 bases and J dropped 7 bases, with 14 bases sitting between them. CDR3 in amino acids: CASSIPGLGVEKLFF. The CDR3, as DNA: TGTGCCAGTAGTATACCCGGCCTCGGTGTTGAAAAACTGTTTTTT.

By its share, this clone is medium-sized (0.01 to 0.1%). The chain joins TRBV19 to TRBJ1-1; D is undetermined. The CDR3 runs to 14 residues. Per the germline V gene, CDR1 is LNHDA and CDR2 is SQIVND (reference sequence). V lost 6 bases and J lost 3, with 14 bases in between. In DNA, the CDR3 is TGTGCCAGTAGGTTGGCCGGCCTCGACACTGAAGCTTTCTTT. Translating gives CASRLAGLDTEAFF.

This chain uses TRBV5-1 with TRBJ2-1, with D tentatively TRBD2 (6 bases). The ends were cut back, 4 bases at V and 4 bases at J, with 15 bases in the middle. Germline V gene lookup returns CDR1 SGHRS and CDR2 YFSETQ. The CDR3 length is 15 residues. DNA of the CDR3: TGCGCCAGCAGCCGCGGGACGGCGTTTTACAATGAGCAGTTCTTC. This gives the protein CASSRGTAFYNEQFF. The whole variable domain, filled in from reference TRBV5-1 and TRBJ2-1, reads KAGVTQTPRYLIKTRGQQVTLSCSPISGHRSVSWYQQTPGQGLQFLFEYFSETQRNKGNFPGRFSGRQFSNSRSEMNVSTLELGDSALYLCASSRGTAFYNEQFFGPGTRLTVL.

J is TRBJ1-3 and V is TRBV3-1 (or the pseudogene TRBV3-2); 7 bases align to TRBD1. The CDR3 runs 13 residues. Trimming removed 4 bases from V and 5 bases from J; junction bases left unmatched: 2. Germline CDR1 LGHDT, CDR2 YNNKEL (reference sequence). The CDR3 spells CASSRDSRNTIYF. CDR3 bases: TGTGCCAGCAGCCGGGACAGCCGAAACACCATATATTTT.

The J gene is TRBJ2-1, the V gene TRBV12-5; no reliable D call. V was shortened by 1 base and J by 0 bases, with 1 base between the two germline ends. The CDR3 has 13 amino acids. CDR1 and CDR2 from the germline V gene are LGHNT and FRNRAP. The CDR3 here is CASGLGSYNEQFF. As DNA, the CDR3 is TGTGCTAGTGGTTTGGGCTCCTACAATGAGCAGTTCTTC.

CDR3 in DNA: TGTGCCAGCAGCCCGAGCGGGGGCTGGAACACTGAAGCTTTCTTT. Translating it yields CASSPSGGWNTEAFF. The chain links TRBV7-6 to TRBJ1-1; maybe TRBD1 (6 bases). Germline lookup yields CDR1 SGHVS and CDR2 FNYEAQ. Trimming left V 5 bases short and J 1 base short, with 14 bases between. The CDR3 sequence is 15 residues long.